One and the same sample provided the 19 T cell receptor beta chains below, sequenced in a study of CD8 T cells in Susac syndrome. Reverse transcription of roughly 0.5 to 1 ug RNA was performed with random hexamers. Each CDR3 protein is one row after TCRdb ran MiXCR on the immunoSEQ multiplex PCR reads. Here the sample spans some 300,000 distinct CDR3 sequences, about 85% being singletons. The sequenced material came from CD8+ T cells from PBMCs. The origin of the receptors is a human donor with multiple sclerosis.

The V and J genes are TRBV6-5 and TRBJ1-1; D is unclear. CDR3 size: 16 residues. V was clipped by 2 bases and J by 1 base, with 14 bases between them. The germline CDR1 and CDR2 sequences are MNHEY and SVGAGI. The CDR3 here is CASSYLRLDPNTEAFF. The CDR3 DNA reads TGTGCCAGCAGTTACCTGAGGCTGGACCCGAACACTGAAGCTTTCTTT.

The V and J genes are TRBV27 and TRBJ2-6; D is possibly TRBD1 (5 bases). CDR3 length: 12 amino acids. The germline CDR1 and CDR2 sequences are MNHEY and SMNVEV (reference sequence). Trimming stripped 10 bases from V and 4 bases from J, with 8 bases between. The CDR3 sequence is CATRQGANVLTF. CDR3 DNA: TGTGCCACCAGACAGGGGGCCAACGTCCTGACTTTC. Full variable domain (remainder filled in from reference TRBV27 and TRBJ2-6): EAQVTQNPRYLITVTGKKLTVTCSQNMNHEYMSWYRQDPGLGLRQIYYSMNVEVTDKGDVPEGYKVSRKEKRNFPLILESPSPNQTSLYFCATRQGANVLTFGAGSRLTVL.

This clonotype was counted between two and nine times. This chain connects TRBV4-1 to TRBJ1-5; D gene unclear. V shed 0 bases and J shed 7 bases, with 13 bases lying between them. The CDR3 is 15 residues long. Germline CDR1 MGHRA, CDR2 YSYEKL. The CDR3 sequence: CASSQDRGVAQPQHF. CDR3 bases: TGCGCCAGCAGCCAAGATCGGGGAGTGGCCCAGCCCCAGCATTTT.

CDR3 nucleotide sequence: TGCAGCCTTATAAGTAATCGGACAGTAACTGAAGCTTTCTTT. Its protein is CSLISNRTVTEAFF. The chain recombines TRBV29-1 with TRBJ1-1, with D tentatively TRBD1 (6 bases). Germline assignment: CDR1 SQVTM and CDR2 ANQGSEA. The CDR3 covers 14 residues. V lost 8 bases and J 5 bases, leaving 21 bases between the germline ends.

The V gene is TRBV27, the J gene TRBJ2-3, with TRBD1 identical over 9 bases. CDR3 length: 14 residues. The V gene end was trimmed by 10 bases and the J gene end by 4 bases; junction bases not matched to a gene: 9. Germline V CDR1 and CDR2: MNHEY, SMNVEV (reference sequence). CDR3 region: CATSNRGRADTQYF. CDR3 coding DNA: TGTGCCACCTCGAACAGGGGGCGGGCAGATACGCAGTATTTT.

This clonotype was detected only a few times. The V and J genes are TRBV27 and TRBJ2-7; 7 positions agree with TRBD1. In germline, CDR1 is MNHEY, CDR2 SMNVEV (reference sequence). CDR3 length: 13 residues. J was trimmed by 7 bases and V by 0 bases; bases with no gene match: 3. DNA for the CDR3: TGTGCCAGCAGTTTATCAGGGGGCGCGGAGCAGTACTTC. Amino acids: CASSLSGGAEQYF.

The rearrangement joins TRBV27 to TRBJ1-5; D is unclear. Germline V gene data show CDR1 as MNHEY and CDR2 as SMNVEV (reference sequence). V was cut by 6 bases and J by 5 bases, with 11 bases left in between. This CDR3 has 13 amino acids. CDR3 in amino acids: CASRPGGDQPQHF. The CDR3 DNA reads as TGTGCCAGCAGACCGGGTGGGGATCAGCCCCAGCATTTT.

V and J are TRBV7-9 and TRBJ1-1, with no clear D. The ends were cut back, 2 bases at V and 3 bases at J, with 10 bases in the middle. This CDR3 region has 14 residues. Germline CDR1 and CDR2: SEHNR and FQNEAQ (reference sequence). Written as DNA, the CDR3 is TGTGCCAGCAGCTTATCCGGCCGACACACTGAAGCTTTCTTT. Translating it yields CASSLSGRHTEAFF.

This clonotype appeared a single time. The chain is built from TRBV3-1 and TRBJ2-3, with 12 bases lining up with TRBD1. With 4 bases clipped from V and 2 bases from J, the junction kept 19 bases outside the gene matches. CDR1 and CDR2 from the germline V gene are LGHDT and YNNKEL (reference sequence). This CDR3 is built from 21 residues. CDR3 residues: CASSRTMGTGGPHPYTDTQYF. The CDR3 region has the DNA TGTGCCAGCAGCCGGACCATGGGGACAGGGGGCCCTCACCCCTACACAGATACGCAGTATTTT.

V and J are TRBV20-1 and TRBJ2-7; D may match TRBD1 or TRBD2 (5 bases each). The CDR3 is 15 residues long. Germline CDR1 and CDR2: DFQATT and SNEGSKA (reference sequence). Trimming pared 0 bases from V and 1 base from J, leaving 13 bases between. The CDR3 protein is CSARDLGTLSYEQYF. The CDR3 bases are TGCAGTGCTAGAGACCTCGGGACCCTTTCCTACGAGCAGTACTTC.

The rearrangement uses TRBV27 and TRBJ2-1, with no clear D. The germline CDR1 and CDR2 sequences are MNHEY and SMNVEV (reference sequence). V was cut by 6 bases and J by 7 bases, with 13 bases left in between. The CDR3 runs 13 residues. CDR3 in DNA: TGTGCCAGCAGCACCGAAGCTAGGAATGAGCAGTTCTTC. Translation: CASSTEARNEQFF.

The V gene is TRBV27, the J gene TRBJ2-1; 9 bases are shared with TRBD2. The CDR3 is 15 residues long. Losses at the gene ends were 3 bases for V and 10 bases for J; bases not matched to a gene: 10. Germline CDR1 MNHEY, CDR2 SMNVEV (reference sequence). The CDR3 loop is CASSFVREGRPEQFF. Here the CDR3 DNA reads TGTGCCAGCAGTTTTGTGCGGGAGGGTAGACCGGAGCAGTTCTTC.

The CDR3 DNA reads TGCGCCAGCAGCCAAGGTCAGGGGGTGGCTGAAGCTTTCTTT. This gives the protein CASSQGQGVAEAFF. V and J are TRBV4-1 and TRBJ1-1; 7 positions match TRBD1. V trimming: 1 base; J trimming: 6 bases; junction bases outside the gene matches: 5. The CDR3 contains 14 residues. Germline V lookup: CDR1 MGHRA, CDR2 YSYEKL.

In this sample, this clonotype turned up a few times. The genes are TRBV6-5 and TRBJ1-5, with D uncertain. Trimming shortened V by 2 bases and J by 5 bases, and 10 bases separated the two germline ends. The CDR3 has 14 residues. The germline CDR1 and CDR2 sequences are MNHEY and SVGAGI. CDR3 nucleotide sequence: TGTGCCAGCAGTTACCTTGAGGGTGATCAGCCCCAGCATTTT. Its protein product is CASSYLEGDQPQHF.

A single count supports this clonotype. The chain has TRBV5-1 and TRBJ1-1; D ambiguous. The CDR3 length is 14 residues. V was clipped by 1 base and J by 4 bases, with 11 bases between them. CDR1 is SGHRS and CDR2 is YFSETQ in the germline V gene. CDR3 in amino acids: CASSLTNYGTEAFF. The DNA for the CDR3 is TGCGCCAGCAGCTTGACGAATTATGGCACTGAAGCTTTCTTT.

V gene TRBV3-1 combines with J gene TRBJ1-1, with D unclear. V was shortened by 4 bases and J by 6 bases, with 24 bases between the two germline ends. Germline CDR1 is LGHDT and CDR2 is YNNKEL (reference sequence). The CDR3 extends over 17 amino acids. The CDR3 DNA follows: TGTGCCAGCAGCCTTCATCTCCCGGGCCCGACTTACGCTGAAGCTTTCTTT. Protein product: CASSLHLPGPTYAEAFF.

The gene calls are TRBV29-1 and TRBJ2-1, with 8 bases aligning to TRBD2. V shed 6 bases, J shed 6 bases, and the junction held 4 bases outside the gene matches. This CDR3 comprises 12 residues. Germline V lookup: CDR1 SQVTM, CDR2 ANQGSEA. The CDR3 reads CSVAGVINEQFF. For the CDR3, the DNA is TGCAGCGTAGCGGGAGTAATCAATGAGCAGTTCTTC.

The J gene is TRBJ2-2, the V gene TRBV7-8, with D unclear. The CDR3 length is 16 residues. The ends were cut back, 0 bases at V and 5 bases at J, with 13 bases in the middle. CDR1 SGHVS and CDR2 FQNEAQ come from the germline V gene. CDR3: CASSLAYAAKTGELFF. The CDR3, as DNA: TGTGCCAGCAGCTTAGCGTATGCAGCCAAGACCGGGGAGCTGTTTTTT.

The gene calls are TRBV6-5 and TRBJ2-7; 11 bases are shared with TRBD2. The germline V gene encodes CDR1 MNHEY and CDR2 SVGAGI. CDR3 size: 14 residues. V shed 2 bases, J shed 6 bases, and the junction held 3 bases outside the gene matches. CDR3 nucleotides: TGTGCCAGCAGTTACACTAGCGGGAGTATCGAGCAGTACTTC. It codes for CASSYTSGSIEQYF.